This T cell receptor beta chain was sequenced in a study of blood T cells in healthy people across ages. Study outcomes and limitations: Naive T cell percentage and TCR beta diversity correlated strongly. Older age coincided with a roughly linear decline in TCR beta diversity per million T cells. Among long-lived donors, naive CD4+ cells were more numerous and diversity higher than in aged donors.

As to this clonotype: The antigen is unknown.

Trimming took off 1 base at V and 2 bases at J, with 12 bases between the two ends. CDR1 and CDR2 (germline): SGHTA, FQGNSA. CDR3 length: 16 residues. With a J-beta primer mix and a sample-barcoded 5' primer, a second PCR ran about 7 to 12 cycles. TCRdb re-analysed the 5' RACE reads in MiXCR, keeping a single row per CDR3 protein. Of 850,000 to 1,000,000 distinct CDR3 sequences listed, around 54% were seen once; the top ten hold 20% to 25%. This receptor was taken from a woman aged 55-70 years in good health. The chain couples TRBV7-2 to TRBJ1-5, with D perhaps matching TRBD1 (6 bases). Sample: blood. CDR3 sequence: CASSLDRVIGNQPQHF. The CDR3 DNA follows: TGTGCCAGCAGCTTAGACAGGGTGATAGGCAATCAGCCCCAGCATTTT.